The rows below give T cell receptor beta chains drawn from one sample of a study of beta chain features in type 1 diabetes. Measured with immunoSEQ multiplex PCR; TCRdb has only the in-frame clones, and not every one. This sample has fewer than 250,000 clones, with less than 15% found just once. The material sequenced was naive CD4+ T cells from blood. These receptors were taken from a woman aged 40 to 55 in good health. Each CDR3 is given without its conserved first and last residue. Fields, in order: D gene, J gene, V gene, CDR3 protein. D genes are given only for firm matches.

D: TRBD1
J: TRBJ2-1
V: TRBV6-1
CDR3: ASSEGQGAGDEQF

D: TRBD1
J: TRBJ2-7
V: TRBV7-2
CDR3: ASSPGTGGWVQY

D: TRBD1
J: TRBJ1-5
V: TRBV5-1
CDR3: ASSPEGGGNQPQH

D: TRBD1
J: TRBJ1-6
V: TRBV2
CDR3: ASSDGTENSPLH

D: -
J: TRBJ2-5
V: TRBV10-3
CDR3: ASSLAPLLGKGETQY

D: TRBD1
J: TRBJ1-2
V: TRBV18
CDR3: ASSPQDRVYGYT

D: -
J: TRBJ1-5
V: TRBV6-5
CDR3: ASSSLGQGNQPQH

D: -
J: TRBJ2-5
V: TRBV5-1
CDR3: ASSLPGVETQY

D: -
J: TRBJ2-7
V: TRBV19
CDR3: ASSGGSRSYEQY

D: -
J: TRBJ2-6
V: TRBV18
CDR3: ASSPVPAPGANVLT

D: TRBD2
J: TRBJ2-2
V: TRBV19
CDR3: ASSDSGETTGELF

D: TRBD2
J: TRBJ2-3
V: TRBV7-6
CDR3: ASSLARGGQADTQY

D: TRBD2
J: TRBJ2-5
V: TRBV7-9
CDR3: ASSYPGTSFRETQY

D: TRBD2
J: TRBJ2-2
V: TRBV5-1
CDR3: ASSLAGTSRHTGELF

D: -
J: TRBJ1-1
V: TRBV29-1
CDR3: SVNRANTEAF

D: -
J: TRBJ2-5
V: TRBV19
CDR3: ASSTLTQQETQY

D: -
J: TRBJ1-1
V: TRBV25-1
CDR3: ASSDPAMNTEAF

D: -
J: TRBJ2-1
V: TRBV25-1
CDR3: ASSGPISSYNEQF

D: -
J: TRBJ2-3
V: TRBV10-3
CDR3: AIAKGTDTQY

D: -
J: TRBJ2-3
V: TRBV5-4
CDR3: ASSLYTDTQY

D: -
J: TRBJ2-5
V: TRBV18
CDR3: ASSPKGLGETQY

D: TRBD1
J: TRBJ1-6
V: TRBV10-3
CDR3: AITGQEFSPLH

D: TRBD2
J: TRBJ2-1
V: TRBV13
CDR3: ASSLWAITAAGGGTRSYNEQF

D: -
J: TRBJ1-5
V: TRBV6-6
CDR3: ASSYLEQGQPQH

D: TRBD2
J: TRBJ2-5
V: TRBV19
CDR3: ASSWGKRGGSGQETQY

D: TRBD1
J: TRBJ1-6
V: TRBV25-1
CDR3: ASSELRGINSPLH

D: -
J: TRBJ2-1
V: TRBV7-9
CDR3: ASSLMGLVGAPWVQF

D: TRBD1
J: TRBJ1-3
V: TRBV18
CDR3: ASSPRQGGSSGNTIY

D: TRBD2
J: TRBJ2-7
V: TRBV7-2
CDR3: ASSFAGGPVEQY

D: TRBD2
J: TRBJ2-5
V: TRBV6-5
CDR3: ASSRAGGPWETQY

D: -
J: TRBJ1-6
V: TRBV5-4
CDR3: ASSSRLGSGSPLH

D: -
J: TRBJ2-1
V: TRBV2
CDR3: ASSEYDSTYNEQF

D: TRBD1
J: TRBJ1-1
V: TRBV9
CDR3: ASSVKGAHTEAF

D: -
J: TRBJ1-1
V: TRBV6-5
CDR3: ASSFGVSIAAF

D: -
J: TRBJ1-1
V: TRBV11-3
CDR3: ASSLAAGRQAF

D: TRBD1
J: TRBJ2-1
V: TRBV19
CDR3: ASSNGQGASSLHSEQF

D: -
J: TRBJ1-4
V: TRBV2
CDR3: ASSGGGEGEKLF

D: -
J: TRBJ1-5
V: TRBV4-2
CDR3: ASSQGRRGWGQPQH

D: -
J: TRBJ2-7
V: TRBV18
CDR3: ASSPTESSYEQY

D: -
J: TRBJ2-7
V: TRBV5-4
CDR3: ASSKGGVPSYEQY

D: TRBD1
J: TRBJ2-1
V: TRBV6-1
CDR3: ASSEVGQGARYEQF

D: TRBD1
J: TRBJ1-1
V: TRBV2
CDR3: ASSRTGGGEAF

D: TRBD1
J: TRBJ1-1
V: TRBV29-1
CDR3: SGDRDTEAF

D: TRBD1
J: TRBJ2-7
V: TRBV14
CDR3: ASSQAYRGYEQY

D: TRBD2
J: TRBJ2-7
V: TRBV10-3
CDR3: AISAGSGDYEQY

D: -
J: TRBJ1-1
V: TRBV7-8
CDR3: ASSLRTLRGNTEAF

D: TRBD2
J: TRBJ2-3
V: TRBV4-2
CDR3: ASSQDGGAQY